This TCR beta chain was sequenced in a study of shared clonotypes between healthy human individuals (dated by TCRdb to the early 2020s). About the full investigation: Three men and two women, aged 18 to 49 years, made up the cohort. Blood TCR repertoires of five healthy adults were deeply sequenced to estimate repertoire size and the extent of clonotype sharing between individuals. For each donor, three plates each were used for CD4 naive and CD4 memory, two plates were used for CD8 naive, and one plate was used for CD8 memory. Different laboratories and diverse techniques were used to prepare libraries and sequence TCR repertoires, to increase sequencing depth and limit assay-specific biases. Per donor, leukapheresis produced somewhere between about 0.9 and 9.5 billion PBMCs.

This clone has only a few counts. Its cognate antigen has yet to be identified. There are no base qualities to consult, and no much larger clone falls within one base. Using the deep immunoSEQ assay, multiplex PCR amplified TCR CDR3 regions from genomic DNA. Extracted genomic DNA from each cell subset was spread evenly across all wells of several immunoSEQ 96-well plates, with each plate serving as a replicate. Each replicate PCR for sorted subsets received roughly 0.2 ug genomic DNA, equal to tens of thousands of T cell genomes. Purified libraries were measured with a Qubit 3.0 fluorometer, size-checked on a Bioanalyzer 2100, and measured again with the KAPA Library Quantification kit. Every immunoSEQ 96-well plate was sequenced on a dedicated single-read 150-cycle Illumina NextSeq 550 flow cell. Under the source paper's analysis protocol: Because the immunoSEQ output included only junctional sequences and no quality scores, the filtering could not be the same as the filtering used for full-length reads. To assign V/J genes and CDR3, sequences were annotated using PyIR, a Python wrapper for IgBLAST v1.9, with IMGT germline references. Reads were removed for weak V/J assignments (E-value above 1e-6), missing CDR3, stop codons, out-of-frame junctions, or ambiguous translated residues. V3J clonotypes were defined as sequences sharing an identical inferred V gene, J gene, and CDR3 amino acid sequence. The percentage overlap between two repertoires was calculated by dividing the number of shared unique clonotypes by the size of the smaller repertoire. RTK rarefaction, the Chao1 estimator, and Recon v2.1 estimates of unobserved clonotypes were used to assess repertoire richness. For all TCRbeta clonotypes obtained by the gDNA method from four donors, generation probabilities were computed with OLGA. TCRdb limited this immuneACCESS table to in-frame rearrangements with V and J called. A share of clones is missing; checked studies link under half to unresolved V genes, and the rest is unexplained. That table gives V, J and clone size, and the DNA gave D and trimming. This sample has around 1,000,000 clones in its table, and roughly 77% of those were observed once. 0.89% of the sample is taken by the ten largest.

CDR1 and CDR2 are drawn from the germline V gene: SGHRS, YFSETQ. Trimmed from V: 3 bases; trimmed from J: 3 bases; junction bases lacking a gene match: 5. Including cysteine and phenylalanine, the CDR3 has 14 amino acids. Of all the DNA, just the CDR3 is kept, 42 bases in frame from base 1. Broad study findings and their caveats: When several donors were compared, the shared fraction of clonotypes was 5% to 6.5% for naive CD4, less than 4% for naive CD8, about 2.4% for memory CD4, and roughly 0.4% for memory CD8. Pairwise subsampling indicated that sequencing depth was expected to affect the degree of clonotype sharing among donors. Incomplete sequencing was indicated by rarefaction of sorted-subset datasets, despite the large sequencing depth. Larger estimated clonotype richness was generally found for naive subsets than for memory subsets. Because the study included a small number of donors, the genetic and exposure-history diversity represented was limited. Compared with non-shared clonotypes, clonotypes shared by all four sorted-subset donors had higher generation probabilities. Sampling was restricted to blood, and TCR repertoires in tissues likely differ from the TCR repertoires found in blood.

Donors were healthy HIV-negative adults with no recently reported acute infections or vaccinations. Only Caucasian adults living in Nashville, Tennessee, USA were represented among the donors. Magnetic negative selection was used to enrich CD4+ T cells, after which naive cells were positively selected on CD45RA and the negative fraction became the memory subset. Blood was obtained by leukapheresis, after which PBMCs were separated by Ficoll-Histopaque density gradient centrifugation and cryopreserved in liquid nitrogen vapor phase. Analytical flow cytometry was used to check the purity and quantity of each magnetically sorted T cell population. Genomic DNA was isolated from every sorted fraction and measured by UV absorbance on a Nanodrop 2000c.

The chain is made from TRBV5-1 and TRBJ1-2; TRBD1 lines up with 7 middle nucleotides. The receptor comes from a young man in good health. Some clones in this sample may be carry-over from other donors' samples. The sequenced sample was memory CD4+ T cells from PBMCs. The cell subset or site label, as the study defines it: CD45RA-negative fraction. Here is the DNA: TGCGCCAGCAGCTCGGGGGGGACAGACTATGGCTACACCTTC. Translated, this is CASSSGGTDYGYTF.